Described below is a single T cell receptor beta chain sequence and its context. V was clipped by 5 bases and J by 0 bases; unmatched bases: 9. This CDR3 is 17 amino acids long. Germline CDR1 and CDR2: MNHEY and SMNVEV (reference sequence). These data are taken from a study of blood T cell repertoires in COVID-19. Across the whole study: T cells, B-cell-depleted T cells, or PBMCs supplied cDNA or gDNA.

Assay: immunoSEQ multiplex PCR; the TCRdb copy retains only in-frame clones and omits some. The sample holds 200,000 to 250,000 clones; approximately 84% are singletons and the top ten take 5.9%. The genes are TRBV27 and TRBJ2-7, with 11 bases matching TRBD2. The source material was peripheral blood. The clonotype was recovered from a man aged 80 or over with acute or convalescent COVID-19. The CDR3 DNA follows: TGTGCCAGCAGTCCATCCGGGACTAGCGGCTCCTCCTACGAGCAGTACGTC. It specifies CASSPSGTSGSSYEQYV.